The 31 T cell receptor beta chains below all came from one sample that was sequenced in a study of blood T cells in healthy people across ages. The authors ran a second PCR of about 6 to 11 cycles using a sample-barcoded 5' primer and a J-beta primer mix. TCRdb fed the 5' RACE reads into MiXCR, producing one record per CDR3 protein. This sample carries 700,000 or so distinct CDR3 sequences, roughly 43% of them seen once, and the ten largest clones take approximately 29%. Sequencing was done on a sample of blood. The receptors shown here come from an elderly man in good health.

The rearrangement links TRBV20-1 to TRBJ2-3; 10 bases map to TRBD2. This CDR3 has 16 amino acids. CDR1 and CDR2 from the germline V gene are DFQATT and SNEGSKA (reference sequence). V lost 4 bases to trimming and J lost 6 bases; unmatched junction nucleotides: 13. The CDR3 bases are TGCAGTGCTATTATCAAGCGGGGGGGATTGGCGGATACGCAGTATTTT. Translated, it gives CSAIIKRGGLADTQYF.

This clonotype was detected a few times. This sequence joins TRBV20-1 and TRBJ1-2; 7 bases are a match to TRBD1. J gave up 5 bases and V 3 bases, and 12 bases lay outside the gene matches. The CDR3 has 15 residues. Per the germline V gene, CDR1 is DFQATT and CDR2 is SNEGSKA (reference sequence). The CDR3 DNA follows: TGCAGTGCTAGGGTCGGTTTGGAGGGGGCTTATGGCTACACCTTC. Amino acids: CSARVGLEGAYGYTF.

This clonotype has only a few counts. This chain joins TRBV12-5 and TRBJ2-1; D not resolved. V was cut by 2 bases and J by 5 bases, with 7 bases left in between. The CDR3 is 13 residues long. In germline, CDR1 is LGHNT, CDR2 FRNRAP. The CDR3 nucleotides read TGTGCTAGTGGTTTGAACAATGACAATGAGCAGTTCTTC. Amino acid sequence: CASGLNNDNEQFF. The full variable domain, its missing parts supplied by reference TRBV12-5 and TRBJ2-1, is DARVTQTPRHKVTEMGQEVTMRCQPILGHNTVFWYRQTMMQGLELLAYFRNRAPLDDSGMPKDRFSAEMPDATLATLKIQPSEPRDSAVYFCASGLNNDNEQFFGPGTRLTVL.

The chain carries TRBV29-1 and TRBJ2-1; D unclear. Between the trimmed V and J ends, which lost 1 base and 7 bases, there was a span of 8 bases. From germline, CDR1 is SQVTM and CDR2 ANQGSEA. The CDR3 contains 12 residues. The CDR3 DNA reads as TGCAGCGTTGAAGTGCGGCAGAATGAGCAGTTCTTC. As protein: CSVEVRQNEQFF.

The chain couples TRBV19 to TRBJ1-2; 7 bases are shared with TRBD1. The CDR3 is 16 residues long. CDR1 and CDR2 (germline): LNHDA, SQIVND (reference sequence). Unmatched junction bases numbered 7, after V lost 2 bases and J lost 1 base. This chain's CDR3 is CASSISKQGGNYGYTF. The CDR3 DNA follows: TGTGCCAGTAGTATATCGAAGCAGGGGGGTAACTATGGCTACACCTTC.

This clonotype has ten or more counts. The chain couples TRBV7-2 to TRBJ1-2, with 8 bases fitting TRBD1. Trimming cost V 5 bases and J 4 bases; bases outside gene matches: 3. CDR1 is SGHTA, CDR2 FQGNSA, per germline. The CDR3 contains 13 residues. The CDR3 bases are TGTGCCAGCAGCCCAGGGGGCGGCTATGGCTACACCTTC. It is translated as CASSPGGGYGYTF.

A few counts support this clonotype. The rearrangement links TRBV3-1 to TRBJ2-1; TRBD1 agrees at 9 bases. After removal of 6 bases from V and 3 bases from J, the junction contained 15 bases not matched to a gene. The CDR3 totals 18 residues. From germline, CDR1 is LGHDT and CDR2 YNNKEL (reference sequence). Written as DNA, the CDR3 is TGTGCCAGCAGTCTAACTTTTGCCGGGACAGGGATCTACAATGAGCAGTTCTTC. The encoded protein is CASSLTFAGTGIYNEQFF.

At least ten counts were recorded for this clonotype. This chain connects TRBV4-3 to TRBJ2-7, with D perhaps TRBD1 (6 bases). There are 15 residues in the CDR3. Trimming pared 0 bases from V and 4 bases from J, leaving 13 bases between. Looked up from germline, CDR1 is LGHNA and CDR2 is YSLEER. CDR3 nucleotides: TGCGCCAGCAGCCAAGATGGGGGCCCGGGATACGAGCAGTACTTC. Encoded protein: CASSQDGGPGYEQYF.

The V and J genes are TRBV20-1 and TRBJ2-5; 8 bases align to TRBD1. V gave up 7 bases and J gave up 4 bases; unmatched junction bases: 8. From germline, CDR1 is DFQATT and CDR2 SNEGSKA (reference sequence). The CDR3 length is 13 residues. CDR3 nucleotide sequence: TGCAGTGTCTCAGACAGGGGCCGAGAGACCCAGTACTTC. As protein: CSVSDRGRETQYF.

This clonotype was picked up a small number of times. This may be a read error: a much more frequent sequence differs by one nucleotide. The J gene is TRBJ2-7, the V gene TRBV5-1; D unresolved. Germline lookup yields CDR1 SGHRS and CDR2 YFSETQ. The CDR3 is 13 amino acids. Trimming removed 3 bases from V and 6 bases from J, with 13 bases in between. CDR3 amino acids: CASSCPDRREQYF. DNA of the CDR3: TGCGCCAGCAGCTGTCCAGATCGCCGCGAGCAGTACTTC.

A few counts support this clonotype. The gene calls are TRBV27 and TRBJ2-6; D is unclear. Between the trimmed V and J ends, which lost 6 bases and 8 bases, there was a span of 17 bases. The length of the CDR3 is 15 residues. CDR1 is MNHEY, CDR2 SMNVEV, per germline (reference sequence). CDR3 sequence reads: CASRLALGPPNVLTF. In nucleotides, the CDR3 is TGTGCCAGCAGATTAGCACTCGGACCACCCAACGTCCTGACTTTC.

The V gene is TRBV5-5, the J gene TRBJ2-5; no clear D gene. The CDR3 contains 13 residues. V lost 0 bases and J lost 2, with 5 bases in between. Germline V gene sequence: CDR1 SGHKS, CDR2 YYEKEE (reference sequence). CDR3 nucleotide sequence: TGTGCCAGCAGCTTGGGGCCGCAAGAGACCCAGTACTTC. Its protein is CASSLGPQETQYF.

The chain couples TRBV12-3 or TRBV12-4 to TRBJ2-7; D unresolved. CDR3 length equals 13 residues. The V end lost 1 base, the J end lost 12 bases, and 16 bases lay between the germline ends. As DNA, the CDR3 is TGTGCCAGCAGTTTAGGGGCGTTAGAGGCCCCGTACTTC. Translated, it gives CASSLGALEAPYF.

The CDR3 DNA reads TGTGCCAGCAGCGTAGGTATTGGGGGGGCTAGCGGATACACAGATACGCAGTATTTT. Protein: CASSVGIGGASGYTDTQYF. This chain uses TRBV9 with TRBJ2-3, with D perhaps matching TRBD2 (7 bases). The CDR3 contains 19 residues. Per germline, CDR1 SGDLS and CDR2 YYNGEE. V gave up 0 bases and J gave up 2 bases, with 22 bases separating them.

The chain couples TRBV3-1 to TRBJ2-7; D perhaps matches TRBD2 (5 bases). The CDR3 covers 13 residues. Trimming cost V 0 bases and J 7 bases, with 10 bases left between them. From germline, CDR1 is LGHDT and CDR2 YNNKEL (reference sequence). CDR3 region: CASSQDPLAEQYF. CDR3 coding DNA: TGTGCCAGCAGCCAAGACCCCCTAGCTGAGCAGTACTTC.

The chain couples TRBV5-1 to TRBJ2-3; D not resolved. Germline-derived CDR1 and CDR2 are SGHRS and YFSETQ. The V gene lost 0 bases and the J gene lost 12 bases, with 11 bases spanning the gap. The CDR3 spans 12 residues. The CDR3 coding sequence is TGCGCCAGCAGCTTGGGGGCTCACCAACAGTATTTT. It specifies CASSLGAHQQYF.

This clonotype was observed at least ten times. This chain uses TRBV12-3 or TRBV12-4 with TRBJ1-1; D remains ambiguous. This CDR3 comprises 12 residues. Trimming removed 6 bases from V and 1 base from J, with 6 bases in between. In nucleotides, the CDR3 is TGTGCCAGCAGACGTGGGAACACTGAAGCTTTCTTT. Translating gives CASRRGNTEAFF.

This clonotype has a count of ten or more. The V gene is TRBV6-2 or TRBV6-3, the J gene TRBJ2-7; the D gene is possibly TRBD1 (6 bases). The germline gives CDR1 MNHEY, CDR2 SVGEGT. This CDR3 has 14 amino acids. V was pared by 0 bases and J by 7 bases, with 13 bases between. CDR3 sequence reads: CASSYSTGPREQYF. The CDR3 DNA reads TGTGCCAGCAGTTACTCGACAGGCCCCCGGGAGCAGTACTTC.

The chain couples TRBV12-3 or TRBV12-4 to TRBJ2-1, with D uncertain. The V end lost 3 bases, the J end lost 8 bases, and 17 bases lay between the germline ends. The CDR3 loop spans 15 amino acids. CDR3 DNA: TGTGCCAGCAGTTTGGGGTTGGGCGGCGGCGATGAGCAGTTCTTC. Translated: CASSLGLGGGDEQFF.

The chain couples TRBV9 to TRBJ1-5; TRBD1 matches 7 bases. The germline gives CDR1 SGDLS, CDR2 YYNGEE. The J segment lost 14 bases and the V segment lost 0 bases, leaving 11 bases of the junction unmatched. The CDR3 covers 14 residues. As DNA, the CDR3 is TGTGCCAGCAGCGTAGCTCGACAGGGAGGGGGGGAGCATTTT. It specifies CASSVARQGGGEHF.

In the case of this clonotype: One base away lies a much larger clone, so this may be a sequencing read error. The V and J genes are TRBV29-1 and TRBJ2-5; 7 bases map to TRBD2. Trimming at V came to 3 bases and at J to 11 bases, leaving 21 bases not matched to a gene. Germline CDR1 and CDR2: SQVTM and ANQGSEA. The CDR3 spans 16 residues. CDR3 sequence (DNA): TGCAGCGTTGACCGGACTAGAGGTCTGAGTGGCAATGAGCAGTACTTC. Residues: CSVDRTRGLSGNEQYF.

This chain links TRBV7-2 with TRBJ2-1; D unclear. There are 13 residues in the CDR3. CDR1 is SGHTA and CDR2 is FQGNSA in the germline V gene. The V end was cut by 1 base, the J end by 8 bases, with 9 bases between. The CDR3 spells CASSLVTWDEQFF. The CDR3 DNA reads TGTGCCAGCAGCTTAGTTACATGGGATGAGCAGTTCTTC.

The genes are TRBV9 and TRBJ2-3, with a possible D match to TRBD2 (6 bases). This CDR3 spans 15 amino acids. Germline V gives CDR1 SGDLS, CDR2 YYNGEE. The V and J ends lost 0 bases and 2 bases respectively, with 10 bases between them. DNA of the CDR3: TGTGCCAGCAGCGTAGATGGGACTCACACAGATACGCAGTATTTT. This gives the protein CASSVDGTHTDTQYF.

To note about this clonotype: Just one base apart from a much larger clone, this may be a read error. The chain combines TRBV6-2 or TRBV6-3 with TRBJ2-1; 7 nucleotides align to TRBD1. The CDR3 totals 12 residues. Germline V lookup: CDR1 MNHEY, CDR2 SVGEGT. CDR3 amino acids: CASSQTGLERFF. The DNA of the CDR3 is TGTGCCAGCAGTCAGACAGGGCTTGAGCGGTTCTTC.

This clonotype has ten or more counts. The J gene is TRBJ1-2, the V gene TRBV10-2; D gene ambiguous. CDR1 and CDR2 (germline): WSHSY, SAAADI. V lost 1 base and J 2 bases, leaving 5 bases between the germline ends. The CDR3 sequence is 13 residues long. CDR3 region: CASSEFRNYGYTF. DNA for the CDR3: TGCGCCAGCAGTGAGTTTCGGAACTATGGCTACACCTTC.

This clonotype was detected only a few times. V and J are TRBV2 and TRBJ2-7; D remains ambiguous. The CDR3 contains 11 residues. Germline CDR1 is SNHLY and CDR2 is FYNNEI. The V end was cut by 10 bases, the J end by 4 bases, with 11 bases between. The CDR3 DNA reads as TGTGCCACCGTCCCCGGTTACGAGCAGTACTTC. It specifies CATVPGYEQYF.

V usage is TRBV12-3 or TRBV12-4 and J usage is TRBJ2-2; tentatively, D is TRBD2 (5 bases). Trimming left V 3 bases short and J 4 bases short, with 9 bases between. CDR3 length equals 14 residues. The CDR3 sequence: CASSLRASTGELFF. The CDR3 bases are TGTGCCAGCAGTTTGAGGGCTAGCACCGGGGAGCTGTTTTTT.

The sample holds a few counts of this clonotype. V is TRBV7-2 and J is TRBJ1-4; D remains ambiguous. Germline V lookup: CDR1 SGHTA, CDR2 FQGNSA. The CDR3 length is 11 residues. The germline V and J ends were trimmed by 1 base and 11 bases, with 5 bases remaining between them. The CDR3, as DNA: TGTGCCAGCAGCTTAGATAGGAAACTGTTTTTT. Its translation is CASSLDRKLFF.

This rearrangement joins TRBV19 to TRBJ2-3; 9 positions match TRBD2. Germline CDR1 is LNHDA and CDR2 is SQIVND (reference sequence). After removal of 3 bases from V and 2 bases from J, the junction contained 6 bases not matched to a gene. CDR3 length equals 16 residues. DNA of the CDR3: TGTGCCAGTAGTATGCTGAGCGGGGGGTACACAGATACGCAGTATTTT. It specifies CASSMLSGGYTDTQYF.

This clonotype was picked up a small number of times. J is TRBJ2-1 and V is TRBV25-1; no reliable D call. The CDR3 is 15 residues long. Looked up from germline, CDR1 is MGHDK and CDR2 is SYGVNS. Trimming shortened V by 5 bases and J by 3 bases, and 14 bases separated the two germline ends. The CDR3 reads CASSSPSRHYNEQFF. DNA for the CDR3: TGTGCCAGCAGTTCGCCCAGCCGACACTACAATGAGCAGTTCTTC.

This clonotype appeared a single time. This sequence may be a read error, since a much larger clone differs from it by one base. The CDR3 loop reads CGASLEGTDTQYF. The DNA of the CDR3 is TGCGGTGCTAGTCTAGAAGGCACAGATACGCAGTATTTT. The rearrangement uses TRBV20-1 and TRBJ2-3, with D uncertain. The CDR3 runs 13 residues. CDR1 DFQATT and CDR2 SNEGSKA come from the germline V gene (reference sequence).